These 18 T cell receptor beta chains share one sample of origin, sequenced in a study of T cell repertoires in cytomegalovirus infection. MiXCR, run by TCRdb on the reads, gives a single entry per CDR3 protein. This sample yields around 740,000 distinct CDR3 sequences, of which 35% to 40% are seen a single time; about 2.8% belongs to the top ten. The sample was PBMCs. These receptors were obtained from a human donor in good health (CMV status not recorded). Some clones in this sample may be carry-over from other donors' samples.

This clonotype was found many times. The chain is built from TRBV4-1 and TRBJ2-1; D uncertain. The CDR3 sequence is 14 residues long. V gave up 1 base and J gave up 1 base, with 5 bases separating them. The germline V gene encodes CDR1 MGHRA and CDR2 YSYEKL. The CDR3 spells CASSQVVSYNEQFF. CDR3 coding DNA: TGCGCCAGCAGCCAAGTGGTTTCCTACAATGAGCAGTTCTTC.

A note on this clonotype: A much larger clone is a single base away; this may be a read error. This chain connects TRBV7-2 to TRBJ2-1, with 11 bases that match TRBD2. Germline-derived CDR1 and CDR2 are SGHTA and FQGNSA. The CDR3 totals 15 residues. The CDR3 spells CASILTLAGGNEQFF. The CDR3 nucleotides read TGTGCCAGCATCTTAACGCTAGCGGGGGGCAATGAGCAGTTCTTC. Complete variable domain (other parts from reference TRBV7-2 and TRBJ2-1): GAGVSQSPSNKVTEKGKDVELRCDPISGHTALYWYRQSLGQGLEFLIYFQGNSAPDKSGLPSDRFSAERTGGSVSTLTIQRTQQEDSAVYLCASILTLAGGNEQFFGPGTRLTVL.

The chain uses TRBV28 and TRBJ2-7; D may be TRBD1 (7 bases). Germline V lookup: CDR1 MDHEN, CDR2 SYDVKM. V gave up 11 bases and J gave up 4 bases, with 18 bases separating them. This CDR3 is 13 amino acids long. The CDR3 nucleotides are TGTGCCTCGTCAGGGGGGAAAGGGTACGAGCAGTACTTC. Its protein is CASSGGKGYEQYF. Drawing the rest from reference TRBV28 and TRBJ2-7, the complete variable domain is DVKVTQSSRYLVKRTGEKVFLECVQDMDHENMFWYRQDPGLGLRLIYFSYDVKMKEKGDIPEGYSVSREKKERFSLILESASTNQTSMYLCASSGGKGYEQYFGPGTRLTVT.

The V call is TRBV12-3 or TRBV12-4, the J call TRBJ1-1; D is unresolved. The length of the CDR3 is 13 residues. V shed 6 bases and J shed 1 base, with 9 bases lying between them. The CDR3 bases are TGTGCCAGCAGCCGCACCCAGAACACTGAAGCTTTCTTT. It codes for CASSRTQNTEAFF.

This clonotype occurred a few times. The V gene is TRBV5-6, the J gene TRBJ2-7; D gene unclear. The CDR3 length is 12 residues. V was cut by 4 bases and J by 6 bases, with 11 bases left in between. The V gene's germline CDR1 is SGHDT and CDR2 YYEEEE. In DNA form, the CDR3 reads TGTGCCAGCAGCACCGGTGGGCGCGAGCAGTACTTC. Translating gives CASSTGGREQYF.

The table lists this clonotype with a few counts. The rearrangement joins TRBV7-9 to TRBJ1-6; 9 bases are shared with TRBD1. The CDR3 is 15 residues long. V lost 5 bases to trimming and J lost 10 bases; unmatched junction nucleotides: 9. Per the germline V gene, CDR1 is SEHNR and CDR2 is FQNEAQ (reference sequence). The CDR3 spells CASSLHRDRVSPLHF. The CDR3 bases are TGTGCCAGCAGCCTCCACCGGGACAGGGTCTCACCCCTCCACTTT.

This clonotype was found many times. This chain joins TRBV5-6 and TRBJ2-5; D might be TRBD1 (6 bases). Trimming took off 0 bases at V and 3 bases at J, with 15 bases between the two ends. In germline, CDR1 is SGHDT, CDR2 YYEEEE. The CDR3 has 16 residues. CDR3 sequence (DNA): TGTGCCAGCAGCTTGGATTTGGGGGCGCGAGAAGAGACCCAGTACTTC. Translated, it gives CASSLDLGAREETQYF.

V usage is TRBV7-6 and J usage is TRBJ1-4; no definite D call. This CDR3 region has 15 residues. Trimming stripped 0 bases from V and 7 bases from J, with 12 bases between. Germline V gene data show CDR1 as SGHVS and CDR2 as FNYEAQ. CDR3 amino acids: CASSLASGIGEKLFF. The CDR3, as DNA: TGTGCCAGCAGCTTAGCGTCCGGGATTGGTGAAAAACTGTTTTTT.

This clonotype was picked up a small number of times. The chain has TRBV11-2 and TRBJ1-2; D is unresolved. V was trimmed by 3 bases and J by 2 bases, leaving 16 bases between them. The CDR3 sequence is 16 residues long. Germline V gene lookup returns CDR1 SGHAT and CDR2 FQNNGV. DNA for the CDR3: TGTGCCAGCAGCTTCGTAACTTCCGACGGGAACTATGGCTACACCTTC. It yields the protein CASSFVTSDGNYGYTF. Full variable domain (rest looked up from reference TRBV11-2 and TRBJ1-2): EAGVAQSPRYKIIEKRQSVAFWCNPISGHATLYWYQQILGQGPKLLIQFQNNGVVDDSQLPKDRFSAERLKGVDSTLKIQPAKLEDSAVYLCASSFVTSDGNYGYTFGSGTRLTVV.

As concerns this clonotype: This may be a read error: a much more frequent sequence differs by one nucleotide. The chain employs TRBV7-2 and TRBJ1-5; D is unresolved. CDR1 and CDR2 from the germline V gene are SGHTA and FQGNSA. The CDR3 is 13 residues long. The CDR3 protein is CASSLVYDQLQHF. CDR3 DNA sequence: TGTGCCAGCAGCTTAGTGTACGATCAGCTCCAGCATTTT.

This clonotype was detected only a few times. V usage is TRBV18 and J usage is TRBJ2-7; 8 positions agree with TRBD1. CDR1 and CDR2 from the germline V gene are KGHSH and LQKENI. The CDR3 has 16 amino acids. The trim removed 2 bases at V and 4 bases at J, leaving 10 bases unmatched. This CDR3 reads CASSPLAGQALYEQYF. In DNA, the CDR3 is TGTGCCAGCTCACCATTGGCGGGACAGGCGTTGTACGAGCAGTACTTC.

This clonotype was seen a handful of times. This sequence joins TRBV28 and TRBJ1-3; D is ambiguous. V gave up 6 bases and J gave up 3 bases, with 15 bases separating them. There are 15 residues in the CDR3. Germline V gene sequence: CDR1 MDHEN, CDR2 SYDVKM. The CDR3 nucleotides read TGTGCCAGCAGCGACCCCGAAGGGTTTGGAAACACCATATATTTT. It specifies CASSDPEGFGNTIYF.

The chain recombines TRBV5-5 with TRBJ2-1; D may be TRBD2 (6 bases). The ends were cut back, 0 bases at V and 9 bases at J, with 10 bases in the middle. The CDR3 extends over 13 amino acids. CDR1 and CDR2 from the germline V gene are SGHKS and YYEKEE (reference sequence). The CDR3 DNA is TGTGCCAGCAGCTTGGGCGGAGGGTTTGAGCAGTTCTTC. Its protein is CASSLGGGFEQFF.

This clonotype was found a few times. The chain is built from TRBV6-1 and TRBJ2-3; D not certain. The CDR3 extends over 15 amino acids. In germline, CDR1 is MNHNS, CDR2 SASEGT. Trimming left V 6 bases short and J 1 base short, with 14 bases between. The CDR3 region is CASSWTLDGTDTQYF. The CDR3 bases are TGTGCCAGCAGCTGGACCCTGGACGGCACAGATACGCAGTATTTT.

This clonotype was seen only a few times. The J gene is TRBJ1-5, the V gene TRBV27, with D tentatively TRBD1 (5 bases). Trimming cost V 3 bases and J 5 bases, with 17 bases left between them. Germline loops: CDR1 MNHEY, CDR2 SMNVEV (reference sequence). The CDR3 runs to 16 residues. The CDR3 DNA sequence: TGTGCCAGCAGTTTCGAACCCCCGGGACCTCATCAGCCCCAGCATTTT. Amino acids: CASSFEPPGPHQPQHF.

This clonotype was detected many times. The CDR3 protein is CASSLDMERRVNTGELFF. CDR3 sequence (DNA): TGTGCCAGCAGCTTAGATATGGAACGGAGGGTGAACACCGGGGAGCTGTTTTTT. This chain joins TRBV7-2 and TRBJ2-2; tentative D call: TRBD2 (6 bases). This CDR3 has 18 residues. The germline gives CDR1 SGHTA, CDR2 FQGNSA. Trimming pared 1 base from V and 1 base from J, leaving 16 bases between. The complete variable domain, with remaining parts taken from reference TRBV7-2 and TRBJ2-2, reads GAGVSQSPSNKVTEKGKDVELRCDPISGHTALYWYRQSLGQGLEFLIYFQGNSAPDKSGLPSDRFSAERTGGSVSTLTIQRTQQEDSAVYLCASSLDMERRVNTGELFFGEGSRLTVL.

Only one count was recorded for this clonotype. The chain combines TRBV6-4 with TRBJ2-2, with D possibly matching TRBD1 (6 bases). Trimming cost V 10 bases and J 3 bases, with 12 bases left between them. Germline-derived CDR1 and CDR2 are MRHNA and SNTAGT. The CDR3 consists of 13 residues. The CDR3 sequence is CATFGQHTGELFF. The DNA for the CDR3 is TGTGCCACCTTTGGACAGCACACCGGGGAGCTGTTTTTT.

The chain employs TRBV6-6 and TRBJ1-1, with TRBD1 as a possible D gene (5 bases). Per germline, CDR1 MNHNY and CDR2 SVGAGI (reference sequence). V gave up 2 bases and J gave up 5 bases, with 18 bases separating them. This CDR3 contains 16 residues. CDR3 region: CASSYQQTVLGTEAFF. DNA of the CDR3: TGTGCCAGCAGTTACCAGCAGACAGTTCTGGGGACTGAAGCTTTCTTT.